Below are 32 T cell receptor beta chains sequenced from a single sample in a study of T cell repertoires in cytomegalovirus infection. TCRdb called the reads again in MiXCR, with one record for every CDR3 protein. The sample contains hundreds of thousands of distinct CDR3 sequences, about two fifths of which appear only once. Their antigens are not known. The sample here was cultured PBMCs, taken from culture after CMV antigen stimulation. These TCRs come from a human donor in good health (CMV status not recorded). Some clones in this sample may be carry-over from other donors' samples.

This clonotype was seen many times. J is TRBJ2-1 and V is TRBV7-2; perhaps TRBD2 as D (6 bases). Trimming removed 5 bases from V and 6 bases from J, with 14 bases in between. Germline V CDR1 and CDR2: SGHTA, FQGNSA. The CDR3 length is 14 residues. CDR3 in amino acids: CASSPDLAINEQFF. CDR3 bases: TGTGCCAGCAGCCCGGATCTAGCGATCAATGAGCAGTTCTTC.

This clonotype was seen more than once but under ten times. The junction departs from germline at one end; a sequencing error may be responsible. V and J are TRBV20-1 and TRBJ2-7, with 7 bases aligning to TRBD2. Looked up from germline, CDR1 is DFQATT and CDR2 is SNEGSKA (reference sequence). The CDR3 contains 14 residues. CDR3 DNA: TGCAGTGCGAGAGGGACTACCTTAGCCTACGAGCAGTACTTC. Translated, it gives CSARGTTLAYEQYF.

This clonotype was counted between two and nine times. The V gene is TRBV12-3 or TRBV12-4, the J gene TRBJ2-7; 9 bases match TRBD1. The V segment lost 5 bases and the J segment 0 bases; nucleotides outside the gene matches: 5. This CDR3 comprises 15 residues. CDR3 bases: TGTGCCAGCAGTACACAGGGGGCTCTCTCCTACGAGCAGTACTTC. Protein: CASSTQGALSYEQYF.

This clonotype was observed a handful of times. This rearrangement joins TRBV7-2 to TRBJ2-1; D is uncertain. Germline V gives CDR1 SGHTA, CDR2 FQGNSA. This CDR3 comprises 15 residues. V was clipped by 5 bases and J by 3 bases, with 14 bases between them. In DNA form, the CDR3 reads TGTGCCAGCAGCAAGGTACGATTGGACTACAATGAGCAGTTCTTC. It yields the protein CASSKVRLDYNEQFF.

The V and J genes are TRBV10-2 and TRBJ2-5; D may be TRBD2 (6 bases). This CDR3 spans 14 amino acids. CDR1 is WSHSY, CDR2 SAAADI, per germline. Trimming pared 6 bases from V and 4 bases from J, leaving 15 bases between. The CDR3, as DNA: TGCGCCAGCAGCCCCGGGACTTCCCCAGAGACCCAGTACTTC. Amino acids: CASSPGTSPETQYF.

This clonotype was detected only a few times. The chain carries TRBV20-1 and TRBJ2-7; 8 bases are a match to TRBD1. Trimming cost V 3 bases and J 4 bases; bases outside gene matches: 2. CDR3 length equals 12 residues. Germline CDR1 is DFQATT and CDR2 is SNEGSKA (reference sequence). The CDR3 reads CSASDRGYEQYF. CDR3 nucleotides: TGCAGTGCTAGTGACAGGGGTTACGAGCAGTACTTC.

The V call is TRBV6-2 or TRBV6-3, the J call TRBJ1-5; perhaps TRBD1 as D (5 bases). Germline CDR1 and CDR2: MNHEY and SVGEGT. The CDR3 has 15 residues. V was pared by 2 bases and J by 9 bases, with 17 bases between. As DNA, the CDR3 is TGTGCCAGCAGTTACGACCAGGAAGCAAGGGGGCCCCAGCATTTT. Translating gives CASSYDQEARGPQHF.

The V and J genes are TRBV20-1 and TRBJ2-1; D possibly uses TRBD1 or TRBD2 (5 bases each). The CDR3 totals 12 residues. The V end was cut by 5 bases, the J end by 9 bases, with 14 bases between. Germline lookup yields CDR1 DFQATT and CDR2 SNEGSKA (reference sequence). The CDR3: CSARGGTAEQFF. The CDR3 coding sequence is TGCAGTGCTCGTGGGGGTACGGCTGAGCAGTTCTTC.

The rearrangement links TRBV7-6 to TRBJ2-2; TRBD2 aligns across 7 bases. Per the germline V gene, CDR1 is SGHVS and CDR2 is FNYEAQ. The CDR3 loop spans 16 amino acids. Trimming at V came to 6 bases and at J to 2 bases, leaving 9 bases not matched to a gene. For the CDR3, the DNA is TGTGCCAGCAGGGAGGGGCTAGCGGAAAACACCGGGGAGCTGTTTTTT. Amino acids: CASREGLAENTGELFF. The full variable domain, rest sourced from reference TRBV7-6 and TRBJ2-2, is GAGVSQSPRYKVTKRGQDVALRCDPISGHVSLYWYRQALGQGPEFLTYFNYEAQQDKSGLPNDRFSAERPEGSISTLTIQRTEQRDSAMYRCASREGLAENTGELFFGEGSRLTVL.

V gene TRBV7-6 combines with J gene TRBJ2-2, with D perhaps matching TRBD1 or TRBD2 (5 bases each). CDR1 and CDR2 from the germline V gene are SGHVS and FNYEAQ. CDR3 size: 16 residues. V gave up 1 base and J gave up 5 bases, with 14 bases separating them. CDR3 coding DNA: TGTGCCAGCAGCTTAGGTTATCTGGGGGAGACCGGGGAGCTGTTTTTT. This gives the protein CASSLGYLGETGELFF.

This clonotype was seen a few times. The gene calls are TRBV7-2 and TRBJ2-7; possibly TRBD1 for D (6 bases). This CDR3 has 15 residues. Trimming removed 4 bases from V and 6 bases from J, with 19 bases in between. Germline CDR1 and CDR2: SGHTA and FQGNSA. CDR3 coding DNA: TGTGCCAGCAGCTCCAGGACAGACCCTTCGATCGAGCAGTACTTC. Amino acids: CASSSRTDPSIEQYF.

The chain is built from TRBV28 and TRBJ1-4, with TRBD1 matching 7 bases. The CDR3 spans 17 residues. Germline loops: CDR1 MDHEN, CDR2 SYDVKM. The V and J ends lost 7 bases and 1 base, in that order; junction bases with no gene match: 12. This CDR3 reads CASIRTGRKRTNEKLFF. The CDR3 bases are TGTGCCAGCATCCGGACAGGACGCAAGAGAACTAATGAAAAACTGTTTTTT.

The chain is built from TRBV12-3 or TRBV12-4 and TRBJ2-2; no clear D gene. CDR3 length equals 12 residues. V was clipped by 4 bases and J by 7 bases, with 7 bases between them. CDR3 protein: CASSSLVGELFF. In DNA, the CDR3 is TGTGCCAGCAGTTCCCTAGTCGGGGAGCTGTTTTTT.

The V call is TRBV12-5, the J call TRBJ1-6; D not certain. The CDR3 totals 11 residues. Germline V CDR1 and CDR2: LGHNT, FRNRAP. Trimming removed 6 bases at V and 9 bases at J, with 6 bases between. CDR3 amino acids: CASGIVSPLHF. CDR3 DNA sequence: TGTGCTAGTGGCATCGTTTCACCCCTCCACTTT. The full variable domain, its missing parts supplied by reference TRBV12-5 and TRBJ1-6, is DARVTQTPRHKVTEMGQEVTMRCQPILGHNTVFWYRQTMMQGLELLAYFRNRAPLDDSGMPKDRFSAEMPDATLATLKIQPSEPRDSAVYFCASGIVSPLHFGNGTRLTVT.

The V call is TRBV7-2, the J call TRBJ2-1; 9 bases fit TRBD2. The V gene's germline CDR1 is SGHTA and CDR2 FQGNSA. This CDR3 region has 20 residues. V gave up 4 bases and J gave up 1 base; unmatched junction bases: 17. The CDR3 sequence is CASSSRLVAGEVRSYNEQFF. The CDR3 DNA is TGTGCCAGCAGCTCCCGTCTCGTAGCGGGAGAGGTCAGGTCCTACAATGAGCAGTTCTTC.

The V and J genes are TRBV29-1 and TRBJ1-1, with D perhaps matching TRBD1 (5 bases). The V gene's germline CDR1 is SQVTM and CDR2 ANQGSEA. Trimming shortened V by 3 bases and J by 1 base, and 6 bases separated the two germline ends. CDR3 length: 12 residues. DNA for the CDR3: TGCAGCGTTGAGGGACCGAACACTGAAGCTTTCTTT. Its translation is CSVEGPNTEAFF.

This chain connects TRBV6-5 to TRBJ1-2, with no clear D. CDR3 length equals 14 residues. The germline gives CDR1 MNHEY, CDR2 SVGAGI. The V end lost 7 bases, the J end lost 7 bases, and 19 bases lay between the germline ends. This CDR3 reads CASTPSPTTSGYTF. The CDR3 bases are TGTGCCAGCACCCCGTCACCAACCACTAGTGGCTACACCTTC.

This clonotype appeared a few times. This CDR3 is CASSSTGREASYEQYF. In nucleotides, the CDR3 is TGTGCCAGCAGCTCCACGGGGCGGGAGGCATCCTACGAGCAGTACTTC. The chain recombines TRBV7-9 with TRBJ2-7; 8 bases agree with TRBD2. There are 16 residues in the CDR3. CDR1 is SEHNR and CDR2 is FQNEAQ in the germline V gene (reference sequence). After removal of 4 bases from V and 1 base from J, the junction contained 9 bases not matched to a gene.

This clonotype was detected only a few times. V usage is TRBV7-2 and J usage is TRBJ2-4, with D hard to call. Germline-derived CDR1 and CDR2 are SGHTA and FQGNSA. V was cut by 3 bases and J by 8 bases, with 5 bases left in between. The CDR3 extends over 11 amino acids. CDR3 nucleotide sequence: TGTGCCAGCAGCTTGTTGGACATTCAGTACTTC. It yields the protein CASSLLDIQYF.

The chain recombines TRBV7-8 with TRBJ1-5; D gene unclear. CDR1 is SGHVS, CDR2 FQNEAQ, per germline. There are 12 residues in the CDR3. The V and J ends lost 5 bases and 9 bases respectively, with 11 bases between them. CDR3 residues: CASSAALGPQHF. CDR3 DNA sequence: TGTGCCAGCAGCGCCGCATTGGGGCCCCAGCATTTT.

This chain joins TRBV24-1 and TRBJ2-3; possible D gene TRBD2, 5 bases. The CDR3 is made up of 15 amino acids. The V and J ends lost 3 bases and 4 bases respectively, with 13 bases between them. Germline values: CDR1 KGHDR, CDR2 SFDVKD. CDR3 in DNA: TGTGCCACCAGTGATCCCCGCCGGGGAGCAGATACGCAGTATTTT. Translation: CATSDPRRGADTQYF.

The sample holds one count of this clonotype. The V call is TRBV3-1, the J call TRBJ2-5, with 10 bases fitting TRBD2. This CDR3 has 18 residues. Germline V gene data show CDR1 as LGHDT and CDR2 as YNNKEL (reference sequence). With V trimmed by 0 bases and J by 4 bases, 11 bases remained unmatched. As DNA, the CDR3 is TGTGCCAGCAGCCAAGAGCTCAGCGGGGGGGGAAGGCGAGAGACCCAGTACTTC. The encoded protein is CASSQELSGGGRRETQYF.

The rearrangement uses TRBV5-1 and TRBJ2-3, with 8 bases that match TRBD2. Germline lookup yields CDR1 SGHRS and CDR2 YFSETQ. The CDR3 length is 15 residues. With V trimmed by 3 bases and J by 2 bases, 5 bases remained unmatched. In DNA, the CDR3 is TGCGCCAGCAGCTCCAGCGGGAGCTCCACAGATACGCAGTATTTT. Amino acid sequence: CASSSSGSSTDTQYF.

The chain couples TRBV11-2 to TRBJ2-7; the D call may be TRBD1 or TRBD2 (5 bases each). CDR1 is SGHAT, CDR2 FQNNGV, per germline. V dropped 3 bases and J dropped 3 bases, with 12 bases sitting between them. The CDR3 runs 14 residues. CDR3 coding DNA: TGTGCCAGCAGCTTGGCCGGGGCCTACTACGAGCAGTACTTC. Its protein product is CASSLAGAYYEQYF.

The CDR3 nucleotides read TGTGCCAGCGTCCGGGACAGGGGGTACAATGAGCAGTTCTTC. Translated: CASVRDRGYNEQFF. This rearrangement joins TRBV6-6 to TRBJ2-1, with 11 bases lining up with TRBD1. Looked up from germline, CDR1 is MNHNY and CDR2 is SVGAGI (reference sequence). V was pared by 8 bases and J by 4 bases, with 4 bases of the junction left unmatched. The CDR3 is made up of 14 amino acids.

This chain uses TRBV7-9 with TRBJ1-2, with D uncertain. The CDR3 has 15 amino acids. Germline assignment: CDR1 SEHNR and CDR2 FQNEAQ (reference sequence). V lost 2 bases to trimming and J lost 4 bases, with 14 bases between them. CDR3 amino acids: CASSLNWAPRYGYTF. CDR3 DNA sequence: TGTGCCAGCAGCTTAAACTGGGCGCCCCGCTATGGCTACACCTTC.

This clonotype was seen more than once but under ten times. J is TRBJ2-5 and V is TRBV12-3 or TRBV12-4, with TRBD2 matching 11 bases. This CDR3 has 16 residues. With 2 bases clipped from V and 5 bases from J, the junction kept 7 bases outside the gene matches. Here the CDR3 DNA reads TGTGCCAGCAGTTTACTAGCGGGGGGCGGGGCGGAGACCCAGTACTTC. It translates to CASSLLAGGGAETQYF.

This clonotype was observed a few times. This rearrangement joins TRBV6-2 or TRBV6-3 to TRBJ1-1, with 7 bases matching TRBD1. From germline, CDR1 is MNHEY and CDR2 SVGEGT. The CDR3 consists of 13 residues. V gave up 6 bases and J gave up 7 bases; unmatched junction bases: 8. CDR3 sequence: CASSRQGVGEAFF. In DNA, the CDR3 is TGTGCCAGCAGCAGACAGGGAGTGGGTGAAGCTTTCTTT.

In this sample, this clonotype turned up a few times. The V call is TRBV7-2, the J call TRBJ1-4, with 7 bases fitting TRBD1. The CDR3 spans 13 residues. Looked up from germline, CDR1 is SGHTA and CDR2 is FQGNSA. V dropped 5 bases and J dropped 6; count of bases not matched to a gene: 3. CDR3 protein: CASSAGQYEKLFF. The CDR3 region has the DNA TGTGCCAGCAGCGCGGGACAGTATGAAAAACTGTTTTTT.

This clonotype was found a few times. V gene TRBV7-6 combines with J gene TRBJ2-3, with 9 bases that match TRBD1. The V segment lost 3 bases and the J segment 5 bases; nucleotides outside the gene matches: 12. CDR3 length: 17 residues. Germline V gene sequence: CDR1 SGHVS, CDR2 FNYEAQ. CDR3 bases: TGTGCCAGCAGCTTCCCTTACAGGGGGCGCGGGGAAGATACGCAGTATTTT. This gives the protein CASSFPYRGRGEDTQYF.

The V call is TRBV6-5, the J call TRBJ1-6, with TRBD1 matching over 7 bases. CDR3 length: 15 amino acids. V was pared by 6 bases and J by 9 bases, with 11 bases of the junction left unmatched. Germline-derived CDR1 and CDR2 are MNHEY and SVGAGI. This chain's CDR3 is CASRGQSWGISPLHF. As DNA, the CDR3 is TGTGCCAGCAGGGGACAGTCCTGGGGGATTTCACCCCTCCACTTT.

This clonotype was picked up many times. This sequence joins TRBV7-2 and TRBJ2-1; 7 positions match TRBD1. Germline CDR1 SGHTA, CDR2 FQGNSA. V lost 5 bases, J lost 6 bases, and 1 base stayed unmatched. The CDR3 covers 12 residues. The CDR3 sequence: CASSRTGNEQFF. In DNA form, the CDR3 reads TGTGCCAGCAGCCGGACAGGCAATGAGCAGTTCTTC.